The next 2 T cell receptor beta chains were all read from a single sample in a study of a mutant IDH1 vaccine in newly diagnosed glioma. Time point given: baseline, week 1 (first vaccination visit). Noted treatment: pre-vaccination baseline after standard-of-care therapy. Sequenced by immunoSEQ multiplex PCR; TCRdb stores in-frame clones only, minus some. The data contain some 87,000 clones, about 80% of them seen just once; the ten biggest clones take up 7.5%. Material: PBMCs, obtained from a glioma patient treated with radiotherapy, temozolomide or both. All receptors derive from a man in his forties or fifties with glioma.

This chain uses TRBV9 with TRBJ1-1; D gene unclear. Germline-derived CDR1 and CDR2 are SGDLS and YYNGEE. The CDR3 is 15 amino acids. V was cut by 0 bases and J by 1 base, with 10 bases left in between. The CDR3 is CASSVVPAENTEAFF. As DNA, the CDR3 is TGTGCCAGCAGCGTAGTTCCCGCTGAGAACACTGAAGCTTTCTTT.

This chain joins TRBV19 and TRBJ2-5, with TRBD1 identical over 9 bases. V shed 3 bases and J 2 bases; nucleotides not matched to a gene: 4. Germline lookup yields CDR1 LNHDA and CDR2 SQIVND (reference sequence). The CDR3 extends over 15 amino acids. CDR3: CASSIGTGMQETQYF. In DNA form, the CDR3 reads TGTGCCAGTAGTATCGGGACAGGGATGCAAGAGACCCAGTACTTC.